This TCR beta chain was sequenced during a study of blood T cell repertoires in COVID-19. Background on the study: There were acute and convalescent COVID-19 samples, and they came from the United States, Italy and Spain.

Per the germline V gene, CDR1 is SGHTS and CDR2 is YDEGEE. CDR3 size: 16 residues. J gave up 2 bases and V 3 bases, and 8 bases lay outside the gene matches. This clone has only one observation. In the original workflow: By means of reference gene primer amplification, nucleated cell counts were estimated. Only in-frame clones appear in the TCRdb table, and some are missing; sequencing was by immunoSEQ multiplex PCR. V and J calls plus clone size are reproduced from that table; the DNA served to infer D and trimming. The table includes 25,000 to 35,000 clones, about two thirds detected once. The specimen sequenced was peripheral blood. This receptor was obtained from a boy between 2 and 10 years old with active or convalescent COVID-19. This chain links TRBV5-8 with TRBJ2-1; 7 nucleotides align to TRBD1. Written as DNA, the CDR3 is TGTGCCAGCAGCTCTATCCAGGACAGGACCTACAATGAGCAGTTCTTC. Its translation is CASSSIQDRTYNEQFF.